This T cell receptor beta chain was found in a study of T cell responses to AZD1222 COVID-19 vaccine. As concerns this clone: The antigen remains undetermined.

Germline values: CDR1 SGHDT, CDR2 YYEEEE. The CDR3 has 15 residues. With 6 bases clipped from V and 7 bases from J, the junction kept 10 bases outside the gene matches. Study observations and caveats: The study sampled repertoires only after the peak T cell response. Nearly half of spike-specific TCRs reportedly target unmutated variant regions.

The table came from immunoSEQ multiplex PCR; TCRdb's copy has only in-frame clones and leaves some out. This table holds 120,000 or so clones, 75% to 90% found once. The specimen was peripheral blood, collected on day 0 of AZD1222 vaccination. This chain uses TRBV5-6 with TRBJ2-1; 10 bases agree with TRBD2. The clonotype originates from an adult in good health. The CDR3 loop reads CASKSGTSVMNEQFF. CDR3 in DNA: TGTGCCAGCAAGTCCGGGACTAGCGTAATGAATGAGCAGTTCTTC.